The source of this T cell receptor (beta chain) is a study of blood T cells in healthy people across ages. Healthy individuals of Caucasian origin from Russia, aged roughly 6 to 100, served as donors. Each individual donor underwent a draw of roughly 10 milliliters of peripheral blood. There are many counts of this clonotype. Germline V gene lookup returns CDR1 SGHTA and CDR2 FQGNSA. J was trimmed by 7 bases and V by 3 bases; bases with no gene match: 9. The CDR3 loop spans 16 amino acids. Primed by a sample-barcoded 5' primer and a J-beta primer mix, a second PCR proceeded for about 6 to 12 cycles. Unique molecular identifiers of 12 random nucleotides labeled each cDNA. TCRdb reprocessed the 5' RACE reads with MiXCR, giving one entry per CDR3 protein. Among some 790,000 distinct CDR3 sequences listed, 25% to 30% were seen once.

The rearrangement joins TRBV7-2 to TRBJ1-6; 7 bases map to TRBD1. The material sequenced was blood. The receptor's source is a woman older than 75 in good health. CDR3 amino acids: CASSFLQGVGNSPLHF. CDR3 in DNA: TGTGCCAGCAGCTTCCTTCAGGGGGTAGGAAATTCACCCCTCCACTTT.